This passage covers 9 T cell receptor beta chains from one sample sequenced in a study of cytomegalovirus exposure and HLA in healthy donors. PCR used 60 Vbeta primers and 13 Jbeta primers. Only in-frame clones appear in the TCRdb table, and some are missing; sequencing was by immunoSEQ multiplex PCR. The sample includes 65,000 to 95,000 clones. The sequencing input was PBMCs. Receptors originate from a female donor in good health and CMV-seropositive.

The V gene is TRBV4-1, the J gene TRBJ2-7; D remains ambiguous. The ends were cut back, 1 base at V and 3 bases at J, with 10 bases in the middle. Germline V gives CDR1 MGHRA, CDR2 YSYEKL. This CDR3 contains 14 residues. The CDR3 DNA follows: TGCGCCAGCAGCCAAGCGGTAGATAGCTACGAGCAGTACTTC. Translating gives CASSQAVDSYEQYF.

J is TRBJ2-7 and V is TRBV7-2; 13 bases fit TRBD2. The ends lost 0 bases at V and 3 bases at J; junction bases unmatched: 2. The CDR3 loop spans 16 amino acids. Germline assignment: CDR1 SGHTA and CDR2 FQGNSA. Here the CDR3 DNA reads TGTGCCAGCAGCTTAGCCGGGACTAGCGGGAACTACGAGCAGTACTTC. This encodes CASSLAGTSGNYEQYF.

The V and J genes are TRBV7-9 and TRBJ2-7; D ambiguous. Trimming left V 1 base short and J 3 bases short, with 4 bases between. Germline-derived CDR1 and CDR2 are SEHNR and FQNEAQ (reference sequence). This CDR3 region has 12 residues. In nucleotides, the CDR3 is TGTGCCAGCAGCTTAGGCTACTACGAGCAGTACTTC. Encoded protein: CASSLGYYEQYF. The entire variable domain, with the rest obtained from reference TRBV7-9 and TRBJ2-7, is as follows: DTGVSQNPRHKITKRGQNVTFRCDPISEHNRLYWYRQTLGQGPEFLTYFQNEAQLEKSRLLSDRFSAERPKGSFSTLEIQRTEQGDSAMYLCASSLGYYEQYFGPGTRLTVT.

The chain combines TRBV6-1 with TRBJ1-2; 9 bases line up with TRBD1. The CDR3 consists of 13 residues. The ends lost 5 bases at V and 8 bases at J; junction bases unmatched: 6. Germline-derived CDR1 and CDR2 are MNHNS and SASEGT. The chain's CDR3 is CASSHGTGSGYTF. The CDR3 DNA reads as TGTGCCAGCAGTCACGGGACAGGGAGCGGCTACACCTTC.

The J gene is TRBJ1-1, the V gene TRBV18; 9 nucleotides agree with TRBD1. CDR3 length equals 14 residues. V was pared by 1 base and J by 6 bases, with 3 bases of the junction left unmatched. Germline-derived CDR1 and CDR2 are KGHSH and LQKENI. The CDR3 sequence is CASSPQTGGSEAFF. CDR3 in DNA: TGTGCCAGCTCACCACAGACAGGGGGTTCTGAAGCTTTCTTT.

V is TRBV7-2 and J is TRBJ1-1; 9 bases map to TRBD1. This CDR3 contains 15 residues. V lost 1 base to trimming and J lost 8 bases; unmatched junction nucleotides: 8. The germline V gene has CDR1 SGHTA and CDR2 FQGNSA. Written as DNA, the CDR3 is TGTGCCAGCAGCTTAGGGGACAGGGCCCGGGCGGAAGCTTTCTTT. Encoded protein: CASSLGDRARAEAFF.

The V gene is TRBV28, the J gene TRBJ2-5; tentatively, D is TRBD2 (5 bases). Germline CDR1 and CDR2: MDHEN and SYDVKM. The V end lost 3 bases, the J end lost 5 bases, and 13 bases lay between the germline ends. The length of the CDR3 is 14 residues. CDR3 protein: CASSLRERVETQYF. The CDR3 DNA reads TGTGCCAGCAGTTTGAGGGAGAGGGTGGAGACCCAGTACTTC.

The V call is TRBV5-4, the J call TRBJ1-2; D not resolved. The V gene lost 4 bases and the J gene lost 8 bases, with 12 bases spanning the gap. The CDR3 is 12 amino acids. Per the germline V gene, CDR1 is SGHNT and CDR2 is YYREEE (reference sequence). CDR3 amino acids: CASSGFGSGYTF. The CDR3 DNA reads TGTGCCAGCAGCGGGTTTGGGAGCGGCTACACCTTC.

The V call is TRBV15, the J call TRBJ1-2; 7 bases fit TRBD1. V lost 3 bases and J lost 8; bases outside the gene matches: 9. Germline V gives CDR1 LNHNV, CDR2 YYDKDF (reference sequence). The CDR3 loop spans 14 amino acids. The CDR3 region is CATSSQTGAEGYTF. CDR3 nucleotides: TGTGCCACCAGCAGCCAAACAGGGGCAGAGGGCTACACCTTC. Looking up the rest from reference TRBV15 and TRBJ1-2 gives the full variable domain: DAMVIQNPRYQVTQFGKPVTLSCSQTLNHNVMYWYQQKSSQAPKLLFHYYDKDFNNEADTPDNFQSRRPNTSFCFLDIRSPGLGDTAMYLCATSSQTGAEGYTFGSGTRLTVV.